A selection of T cell receptor beta chains follows, all from one sample in a study of human T cells and chemical hapten exposure. TCRdb re-called the RACE reads through MiXCR, storing one row per CDR3 protein. The data contain more than 250,000 distinct CDR3 sequences, over 8% of them singletons. Sequences were derived from whole blood, sampled in connection with sensitization to the hapten diphenylcyclopropenone (DPC). These TCRs come from a woman in her 40s with alopecia areata. Some clones in this sample may be carry-over from other donors' samples. CDR3s include the opening cysteine and the closing phenylalanine or tryptophan. Each record gives: V gene, D gene, clone size, J gene, CDR3 DNA, CDR3 protein. The D gene is left open where the match is weak. Size values are once, few and many counts, or a class for expanded clones, and some rows have none.

V: TRBV24-1; D: TRBD2; size: few; J: TRBJ2-1; DNA: TGTGCCACCAGTGATTTGCCCCGACTAGCGAGAGGGGATGAGCAGTTCTTC; CDR3: CATSDLPRLARGDEQFF
V: TRBV6-2/TRBV6-3; D: .; size: many; J: TRBJ2-1; DNA: TGTGCCAGCAGCCCCGGTTGGGGTGAGCAGTTCTTC; CDR3: CASSPGWGEQFF
V: TRBV29-1; D: TRBD1; size: few; J: TRBJ1-1; DNA: TGCAGCGTCGGGACAGGGAGTGACACTGAAGCTTTCTTT; CDR3: CSVGTGSDTEAFF
V: TRBV4-2; D: .; size: .; J: TRBJ2-2; DNA: TGTGCCAGCAGCCCCGTAGGGGGGAGGGCCGTTGGCACCGGGGAGCTGTTTTTT; CDR3: CASSPVGGRAVGTGELFF
V: TRBV3-1; D: .; size: few; J: TRBJ2-7; DNA: TGTGCCAGCAGCCGGGGACCGCGACAGTACTTC; CDR3: CASSRGPRQYF
V: TRBV18; D: .; size: .; J: TRBJ1-1; DNA: TGTGCCAGCTCACCACCGGCGGCGGGGACTGAAGCTTTCTTT; CDR3: CASSPPAAGTEAFF
V: TRBV6-1; D: .; size: .; J: TRBJ1-2; DNA: TGTGCCAGCAGAGACAGGAATTTTGATGGCTACACCTTC; CDR3: CASRDRNFDGYTF
V: TRBV11-3; D: .; size: few; J: TRBJ2-2; DNA: TGTGCCAGCAGCTTAGATCGGCACACCGGGGAGCTGTTTTTT; CDR3: CASSLDRHTGELFF
V: TRBV7-2; D: .; size: few; J: TRBJ2-7; DNA: TGTGCCAGCAGCTCGGTGGAGGGGGCCTACGAGCAGTACTTC; CDR3: CASSSVEGAYEQYF
V: TRBV12-3/TRBV12-4; D: TRBD1; size: .; J: TRBJ1-1; DNA: TGTGCCAGCAGGTCCCAAGCAGGGGGCGGCACTGAAGCTTTCTTT; CDR3: CASRSQAGGGTEAFF
V: TRBV6-2/TRBV6-3; D: .; size: .; J: TRBJ2-5; DNA: TGTGCCAGCAGTCTTCGAGAGCCCCAAGAGACCCAGTACTTC; CDR3: CASSLREPQETQYF
V: TRBV2; D: .; size: few; J: TRBJ2-1; DNA: TGTGCCAGCAGTGAAGCGGGAGCTGAGCAGTTCTTC; CDR3: CASSEAGAEQFF
V: TRBV12-3/TRBV12-4; D: .; size: .; J: TRBJ2-5; DNA: TGTGCCAGCAGTCGTGGGGGCGGCGGTCAAGAGACCCAGTACTTC; CDR3: CASSRGGGGQETQYF
V: TRBV5-6; D: .; size: few; J: TRBJ2-2; DNA: TGTGCCAGCAGCTTGGTAGAGGGGCGGAACACCGGGGAGCTGTTTTTT; CDR3: CASSLVEGRNTGELFF
V: TRBV4-3; D: .; size: .; J: TRBJ2-1; DNA: TGCGCCAGCAGCCTGCAATTGACAGTTGGTACCAATGTGCAGTTCTTC; CDR3: CASSLQLTVGTNVQFF
V: TRBV5-1; D: .; size: few; J: TRBJ2-7; DNA: TGCGCCAGCAGCCCGGGAGACTACGAGCAGTACTTC; CDR3: CASSPGDYEQYF
V: TRBV4-3; D: .; size: few; J: TRBJ2-3; DNA: TGCGCCAGCAGCCAAGGGCAAGGGAGGTCAGATACGCAGTATTTT; CDR3: CASSQGQGRSDTQYF
V: TRBV12-3/TRBV12-4; D: .; size: .; J: TRBJ1-4; DNA: TGTGCCAGCAGGGGGAGTCCCCTTAATGAAAAACTGTTTTTT; CDR3: CASRGSPLNEKLFF
V: TRBV5-5; D: .; size: few; J: TRBJ2-5; DNA: TGTGCCAGCAGCTTTACTAGCCCGAGTGGGGGGACCCAGTACTTC; CDR3: CASSFTSPSGGTQYF
V: TRBV6-2/TRBV6-3; D: TRBD2; size: few; J: TRBJ2-7; DNA: TGTGCCAGCAGCCCGGGACTAGCGGAATACGAGCAGTACTTC; CDR3: CASSPGLAEYEQYF
V: TRBV10-3; D: TRBD2; size: many; J: TRBJ2-3; DNA: TGTGCCATCGGGGGACTAGCGGGTAGCACAGATACGCAGTATTTT; CDR3: CAIGGLAGSTDTQYF
V: TRBV6-6; D: .; size: .; J: TRBJ2-1; DNA: TGTGCCAGCAGTTACCAGGACCTCACATTTGGATACAATGAGCAGTTCTTC; CDR3: CASSYQDLTFGYNEQFF
V: TRBV7-8; D: TRBD1; size: many; J: TRBJ2-5; DNA: TGTGCCAGCAGCCGCCGGACAGGGGTCGGTCAAGAGACCCAGTACTTC; CDR3: CASSRRTGVGQETQYF
V: TRBV20-1; D: TRBD2; size: .; J: TRBJ2-1; DNA: TGCAGTGCTACGTCCACCCTACATCGGGTAGCGGGACCCTCCTACAATGAGCAGTTCTTC; CDR3: CSATSTLHRVAGPSYNEQFF
V: TRBV7-2; D: .; size: many; J: TRBJ1-6; DNA: TGTGCCAGCAGCCCGGGGCCCCTGGCCCTCCACTTT; CDR3: CASSPGPLALHF
V: TRBV24-1; D: .; size: .; J: TRBJ2-2; DNA: TGTGCCACCTATTTCGGGAACACCGGGGAGCTGTTTTTT; CDR3: CATYFGNTGELFF
V: TRBV10-3; D: .; size: .; J: TRBJ1-6; DNA: TGTGCCATCTCAGCAGGTGATAATTCACCCCTCCACTTT; CDR3: CAISAGDNSPLHF
V: TRBV7-9; D: TRBD1; size: .; J: TRBJ2-7; DNA: TGTGCCAGCAGCCGACAGGGTTCCAGCGAGCAGTACTTC; CDR3: CASSRQGSSEQYF
V: TRBV2; D: TRBD1; size: .; J: TRBJ2-2; DNA: TGTGCCAGCAGGGTAGGACAGGCGTACACCGGGGAGCTGTTTTTT; CDR3: CASRVGQAYTGELFF
V: TRBV27; D: .; size: few; J: TRBJ1-1; DNA: TGTGCCAGCAGGGAGGGGACGTACACTGAAGCTTTCTTT; CDR3: CASREGTYTEAFF
V: TRBV4-3; D: .; size: many; J: TRBJ1-4; DNA: TGCGCCAGCAGCCAAGAGTCATGGGGCGAAAAACTGTTTTTT; CDR3: CASSQESWGEKLFF
V: TRBV6-5; D: .; size: .; J: TRBJ2-5; DNA: TGTGCCAGCACCACCCACAACAGGAGGAAAGGGACCCAGTACTTC; CDR3: CASTTHNRRKGTQYF
V: TRBV12-3/TRBV12-4; D: TRBD2; size: many; J: TRBJ2-7; DNA: TGTGCCAGCAGCCCGACTAGCGGGGGCTACTACGAGCAGTACTTC; CDR3: CASSPTSGGYYEQYF
V: TRBV28; D: .; size: .; J: TRBJ2-1; DNA: TGTGCCAGCGCGGGACTCAAGGGCCATGAGCAGTTCTTC; CDR3: CASAGLKGHEQFF
V: TRBV11-1; D: TRBD1; size: .; J: TRBJ2-1; DNA: TGTGCCAGCAGTCAGACAGGGGGCCGTTACAATGAGCAGTTCTTC; CDR3: CASSQTGGRYNEQFF
V: TRBV7-2; D: TRBD1; size: few; J: TRBJ1-5; DNA: TGTGCCAGCAGCTTAAGACAGGGGGGCAATCAGCCCCAGCATTTT; CDR3: CASSLRQGGNQPQHF
V: TRBV6-2/TRBV6-3; D: .; size: few; J: TRBJ1-1; DNA: TGTGCCAGCAGTTTGAGTCTACAGACTGAAGCTTTCTTT; CDR3: CASSLSLQTEAFF
V: TRBV11-2; D: .; size: few; J: TRBJ2-5; DNA: TGTGCCAGCAGCCCCCGGCTAGACTACCAAGAGACCCAGTACTTC; CDR3: CASSPRLDYQETQYF
V: TRBV9; D: TRBD2; size: .; J: TRBJ2-7; DNA: TGTGCCAGCAGCAAATCTAGCGGGAGGTATGACGAGCAGTACTTC; CDR3: CASSKSSGRYDEQYF
V: TRBV7-2; D: .; size: .; J: TRBJ1-1; DNA: TGTGCCAGCAGCACCAGGACGGAGAACACTGAAGCTTTCTTT; CDR3: CASSTRTENTEAFF
V: TRBV5-1; D: .; size: .; J: TRBJ2-7; DNA: TGCGCCAGCAGCTTGGAGGGGCGCCCATCCTACGAGCAGTACTTC; CDR3: CASSLEGRPSYEQYF
V: TRBV20-1; D: TRBD2; size: .; J: TRBJ2-5; DNA: TGCAGTGCTAGCGACCTAGCGGGAGGGTGGGGAGGAGAGACCCAGTACTTC; CDR3: CSASDLAGGWGGETQYF
V: TRBV28; D: .; size: few; J: TRBJ1-1; DNA: TGTGCCAGCAGTTTTCCGGGGATGAACACTGAAGCTTTCTTT; CDR3: CASSFPGMNTEAFF
V: TRBV2; D: .; size: few; J: TRBJ1-5; DNA: TGTGCCAGCAGTGGCCACACCTATAGCAATCAGCCCCAGCATTTT; CDR3: CASSGHTYSNQPQHF
V: TRBV12-3/TRBV12-4; D: TRBD1; size: many; J: TRBJ2-7; DNA: TGTGCCAGCAGGGCGACAGGGGCCTACGAGCAGTACTTC; CDR3: CASRATGAYEQYF
V: TRBV7-2; D: TRBD1; size: many; J: TRBJ2-3; DNA: TGTGCCAGCAGCCGTTGGACAGGAGGCACAGATACGCAGTATTTT; CDR3: CASSRWTGGTDTQYF
V: TRBV5-6; D: TRBD2; size: .; J: TRBJ2-7; DNA: TGTGCCAGCAGCTTACTAGCGGTGAGCTCCTACGAGCAGTACTTC; CDR3: CASSLLAVSSYEQYF
V: TRBV27; D: TRBD2; size: many; J: TRBJ2-7; DNA: TGTGCCAGCAGTTCTCCACAGGGACTAGCGGCCTACGAGCAGTACTTC; CDR3: CASSSPQGLAAYEQYF
V: TRBV19; D: .; size: .; J: TRBJ2-1; DNA: TGTGCCAGTAGTATCGCGGTATACAATGAGCAGTTCTTC; CDR3: CASSIAVYNEQFF
V: TRBV6-5; D: .; size: .; J: TRBJ2-7; DNA: TGTGCCAGCACCCCCCGCGCGCGGGTGAACTACGAGCAGTACTTC; CDR3: CASTPRARVNYEQYF
V: TRBV7-2; D: TRBD1; size: few; J: TRBJ1-4; DNA: TGTGCCAGCAGCTCGAGGCTCAGGGGGCAAACTAATGAAAAACTGTTTTTT; CDR3: CASSSRLRGQTNEKLFF
V: TRBV7-9; D: .; size: .; J: TRBJ2-1; DNA: TGTGCCAGCAGCTTAGAAGGTGTAGGCAATGAGCAGTTCTTC; CDR3: CASSLEGVGNEQFF
V: TRBV12-3/TRBV12-4; D: TRBD2; size: .; J: TRBJ2-2; DNA: TGTGCCAGCAGCTATCAACTAGCGGTCACCGGGGAGCTGTTTTTT; CDR3: CASSYQLAVTGELFF
V: TRBV24-1; D: .; size: .; J: TRBJ1-1; DNA: TGTGCCACCAGTGATCCCCGATCGGGGACTGAAGCTTTCTTT; CDR3: CATSDPRSGTEAFF
V: TRBV11-3; D: .; size: few; J: TRBJ2-1; DNA: TGTGCCAGCAGCTTGAGGGAGGCGGGCGATGAGCAGTTCTTC; CDR3: CASSLREAGDEQFF